This T cell receptor beta chain originates from a study of T cells in pancreatic ductal adenocarcinoma. Measured with immunoSEQ multiplex PCR; TCRdb has only the in-frame clones, and not every one. The profile covers 85,000 to 120,000 clones, with 90% to 95% appearing a single time and around 3.2% taken by the ten largest. Turning to this clone: As yet, its antigen is unknown.

Study-wide findings and caveats: Tumor and blood clonality did not differ significantly, about 0.12 versus 0.079. Enrichment of CD45RO+ effector over naive T cells in tumors may bias clonality. The resected pancreatic cancer cohort was biased toward the minority with early-stage disease.

No neoadjuvant therapy was given to the selected pancreatic ductal adenocarcinoma patients before their surgery. In germline, CDR1 is PRHDT, CDR2 FYEKMQ (reference sequence). This CDR3 has 17 residues. The ends lost 4 bases at V and 0 bases at J; junction bases unmatched: 9. This receptor was obtained from a human donor with pancreatic ductal adenocarcinoma. Source material: PBMCs. This chain joins TRBV13 and TRBJ2-3, with TRBD2 identical over 8 bases. The CDR3: CASSWKRETSSTDTQYF. The CDR3 DNA sequence: TGTGCCAGCAGCTGGAAGCGGGAGACCTCTAGCACAGATACGCAGTATTTT.